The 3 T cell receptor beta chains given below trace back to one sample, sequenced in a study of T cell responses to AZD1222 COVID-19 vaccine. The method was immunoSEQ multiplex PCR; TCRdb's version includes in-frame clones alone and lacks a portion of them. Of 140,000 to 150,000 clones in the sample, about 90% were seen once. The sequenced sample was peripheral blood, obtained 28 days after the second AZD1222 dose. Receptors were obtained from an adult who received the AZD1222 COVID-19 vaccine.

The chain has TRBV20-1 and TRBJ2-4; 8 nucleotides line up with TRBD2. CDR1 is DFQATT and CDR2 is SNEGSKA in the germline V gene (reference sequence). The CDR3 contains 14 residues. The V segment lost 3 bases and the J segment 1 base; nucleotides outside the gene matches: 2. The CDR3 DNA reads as TGCAGTGCTAGTAGCGGGAATGCCAAAAACATTCAGTACTTC. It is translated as CSASSGNAKNIQYF.

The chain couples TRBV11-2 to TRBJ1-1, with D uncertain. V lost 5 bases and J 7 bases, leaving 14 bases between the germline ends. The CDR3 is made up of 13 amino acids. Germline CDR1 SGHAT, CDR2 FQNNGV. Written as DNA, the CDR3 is TGTGCCAGCAGCCCCCGTGTTGTGAGTGAAGCTTTCTTT. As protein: CASSPRVVSEAFF.

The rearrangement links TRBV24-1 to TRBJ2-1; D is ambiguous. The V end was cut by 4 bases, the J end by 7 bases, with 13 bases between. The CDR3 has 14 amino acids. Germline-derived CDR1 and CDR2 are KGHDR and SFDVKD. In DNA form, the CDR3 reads TGTGCCACCAGTGACGCTCTGCTTGCAAATGAGCAGTTCTTC. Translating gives CATSDALLANEQFF.